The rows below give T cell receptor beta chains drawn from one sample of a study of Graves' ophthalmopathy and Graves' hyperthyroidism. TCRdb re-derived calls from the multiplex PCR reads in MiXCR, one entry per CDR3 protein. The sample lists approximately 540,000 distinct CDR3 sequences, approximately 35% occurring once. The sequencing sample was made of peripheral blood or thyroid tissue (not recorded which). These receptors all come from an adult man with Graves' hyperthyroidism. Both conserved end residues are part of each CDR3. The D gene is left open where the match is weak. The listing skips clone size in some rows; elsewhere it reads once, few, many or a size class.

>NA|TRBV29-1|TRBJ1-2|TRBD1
TGCAGCGTCGACGATGGGACAGGGTCTAACTATGGCTACACCTTC
CSVDDGTGSNYGYTF
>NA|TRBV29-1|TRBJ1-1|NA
TGCAGCATAGGGTGGGGAGGCACTGAAGCTTTCTTT
CSIGWGGTEAFF
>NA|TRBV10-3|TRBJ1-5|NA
TGTGTCATCAGTGAGAGGGACAATCAGCCCCAGCATTTT
CVISERDNQPQHF
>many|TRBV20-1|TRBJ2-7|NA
TGCAGTGCTAGAGATCTAGCCGAGACAAACTACGAGCAGTACTTC
CSARDLAETNYEQYF
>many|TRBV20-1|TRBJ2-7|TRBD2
TGCAGTGCTAGAGATGGACGCGGGAGCTCCTACGAGCAGTACTTC
CSARDGRGSSYEQYF
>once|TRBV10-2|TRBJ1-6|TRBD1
TGCGCCAGCAGGTCGACAGGGGCGGCATTCCCCCTCCACTTT
CASRSTGAAFPLHF
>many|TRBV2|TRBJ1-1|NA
TGTGCCAGCAGTGTGGGGGAGGGAGCCAATGAAGCTTTCTTT
CASSVGEGANEAFF
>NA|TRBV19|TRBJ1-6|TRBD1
TGTGCCAGTAGCGGGACAGGGTTTAATTCACCCCTCCACTTT
CASSGTGFNSPLHF
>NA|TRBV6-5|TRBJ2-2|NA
TGTGCCAGCAGTGAAGGGAAGGGCTGGATCACCGGGGAGCTGTTTTTT
CASSEGKGWITGELFF
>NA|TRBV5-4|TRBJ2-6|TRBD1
TGTGCCAGCGTTGGGGCCCGGACAGGATCTAGCTCTGGGGCCAACGTCCTGACTTTC
CASVGARTGSSSGANVLTF
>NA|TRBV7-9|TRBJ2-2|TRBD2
TGTGCCAGCAGCTTGACTAGCGGGAGAGAATTTTGGGACACCGGGGAGCTGTTTTTT
CASSLTSGREFWDTGELFF
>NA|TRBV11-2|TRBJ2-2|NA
TGTGCCAACAGCAGCTCAGGGTTGGGAACCGGGGAGCTGTTTTTT
CANSSSGLGTGELFF
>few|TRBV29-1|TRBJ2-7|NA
TGCAGCGTTGTAGGGCGGGGATCCTACGAGCAGTACTTC
CSVVGRGSYEQYF
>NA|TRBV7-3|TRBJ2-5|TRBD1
TGTGCCAGTAGCCCACCCGGGACAGTGGAGACCCAGTACTTC
CASSPPGTVETQYF
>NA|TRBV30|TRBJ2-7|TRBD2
TGTGCCTGGCAGACCTCCAGTGGACTAGGCAACTACGAGCAGTACTTC
CAWQTSSGLGNYEQYF
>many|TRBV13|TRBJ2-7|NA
TGTGCCAGCAGCTTAGGAGGGGCAGGGGACGAGCAGTACTTC
CASSLGGAGDEQYF
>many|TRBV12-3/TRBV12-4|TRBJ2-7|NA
TGTGCCAGCAGTAAAGGCGGTGGCTCCTACGAGCAGTACTTC
CASSKGGGSYEQYF
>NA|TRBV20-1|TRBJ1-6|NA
TGCAGTGCTAGAGATGTTGGAGGGTTTACACCCCTCCACTTT
CSARDVGGFTPLHF
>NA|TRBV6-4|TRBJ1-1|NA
TGTGCCAGCAGTGACTCTTCGGAGGGGACTGAAGCTTTCTTT
CASSDSSEGTEAFF
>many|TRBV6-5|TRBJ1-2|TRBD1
TGTGCCAGCAGGCACCAGGGGGAAAACTATGGCTACACCTTC
CASRHQGENYGYTF
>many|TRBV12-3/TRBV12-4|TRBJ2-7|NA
TGTGCCAGCAGTTTAAAGGGAACCTACGAGCAGTACTTC
CASSLKGTYEQYF
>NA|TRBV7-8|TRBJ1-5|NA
TGTGCCAGCAGCTTATTCGGGAGGTATAGCAATCAGCCCCAGCATTTT
CASSLFGRYSNQPQHF
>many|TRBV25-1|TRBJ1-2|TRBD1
TGTGCCAGCGGGGCAGGGGGAAATGGCTACACCTTC
CASGAGGNGYTF
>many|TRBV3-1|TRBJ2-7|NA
TGTGCCAGCAGCCAAGAAAGGGGCTACGAGCAGTACTTC
CASSQERGYEQYF
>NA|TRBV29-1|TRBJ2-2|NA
TGCAGCGTTGTCAGACCGGGGGAGCAGTTTTTT
CSVVRPGEQFF
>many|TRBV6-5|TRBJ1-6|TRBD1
TGTGCCAGCTCCCGACAGGGGGTGGACTCACCCCTCCACTTT
CASSRQGVDSPLHF
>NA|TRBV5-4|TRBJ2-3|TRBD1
TGTGCCAGCAGCGTGGGGACAGGGCGTTCAGATACGCAGTATTTT
CASSVGTGRSDTQYF
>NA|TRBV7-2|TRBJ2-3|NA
TGTGCCAGCAGCGCCGGGGGTCCAGATACGCAGTATTTT
CASSAGGPDTQYF
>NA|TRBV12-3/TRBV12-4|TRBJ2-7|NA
TGTGCCAGCAGTTTACTGGGTTCAGGGGAATCCGAGCAGTACTTC
CASSLLGSGESEQYF
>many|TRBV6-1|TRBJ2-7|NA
TGTGCCAGCAGTGTGAAGGGTCTGAACGAGCAGTACTTC
CASSVKGLNEQYF
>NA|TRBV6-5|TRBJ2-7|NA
TGTGCCAGCAGTGAATCCCATAGATGGGACGAGTACGAGCAGTACTTC
CASSESHRWDEYEQYF
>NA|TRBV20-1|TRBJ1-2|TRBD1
TGCAGTGCTAGAGACGACAGGGGAGGCTACACCTTC
CSARDDRGGYTF
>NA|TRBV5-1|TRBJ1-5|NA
TGCGCCAGCAGCTGGCCGGGGGCTGTAAATCAGCCCCAGCATTTT
CASSWPGAVNQPQHF
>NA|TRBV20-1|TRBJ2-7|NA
TGCAGTGCTAGAGATGGGAGCAGCTCCTACGAGCAGTACTTC
CSARDGSSSYEQYF
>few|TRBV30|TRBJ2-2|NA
TGTGCCTGGAGTGTGGTGAGCGGGGAGCTGTTTTTT
CAWSVVSGELFF
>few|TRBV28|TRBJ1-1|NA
TGTGCCAGCAGTTTATTGTACACTGAAGCTTTCTTT
CASSLLYTEAFF
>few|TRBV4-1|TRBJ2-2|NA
TGCGCCAGCAGCCATTATCAGGGGTCGAACACCGGGGAGCTGTTTTTT
CASSHYQGSNTGELFF
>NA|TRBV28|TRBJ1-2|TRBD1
TGTGCCAGCAGGCGCCGAGGGACAGTGCCCTCAGTCTATGGCTACACCTTC
CASRRRGTVPSVYGYTF
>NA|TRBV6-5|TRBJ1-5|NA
TGTGCCAGCACCCCCGCGGGGGGAAATAGCAATCAGCCCCAGCATTTT
CASTPAGGNSNQPQHF
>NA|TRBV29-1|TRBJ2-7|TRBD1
TGCAGCGTCGAGAAGGCCGGGACAGGGGTTATCTACGAGCAGTACTTC
CSVEKAGTGVIYEQYF
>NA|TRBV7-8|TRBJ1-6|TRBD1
TGTGCCAGCAGCTTAGGACAGGGGTGGTCACCCCTCCACTTT
CASSLGQGWSPLHF
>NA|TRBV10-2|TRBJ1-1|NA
TGCGCCAGCAGTGAGATTGCGTTT
CASSEIAF
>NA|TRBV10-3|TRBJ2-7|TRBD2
TGTGCCAGCAGAGAGGAGGGACTACGGTACGAGCAGTACTTC
CASREEGLRYEQYF
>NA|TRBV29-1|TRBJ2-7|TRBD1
TGCAGCGTTGTGTGGACAGGGCCCTACGAGCAGTACTTC
CSVVWTGPYEQYF
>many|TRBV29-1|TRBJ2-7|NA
TGCAGCGTTTCTTCAGGGGACCCCCGGGGCGAGCAGTACTTC
CSVSSGDPRGEQYF
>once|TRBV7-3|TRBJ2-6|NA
TGTGCCAGCAGTTATACCGTCGGGGGAGGTGGGGCCAACGTCCTGACTTTC
CASSYTVGGGGANVLTF
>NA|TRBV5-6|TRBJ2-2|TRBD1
TGTGCCAGCAGCCAGGGACAGGGGACGAACACCGGGGAGCTGTTTTTT
CASSQGQGTNTGELFF
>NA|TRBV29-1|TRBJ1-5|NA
TGCAGCGTTGGAGGCGGAGGCAATCAGCCCCAGCATTTT
CSVGGGGNQPQHF
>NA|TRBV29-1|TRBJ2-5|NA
TGCAGCGTTAAAGGGGGCGGGATAGAGACCCAGTACTTC
CSVKGGGIETQYF